This T cell receptor (beta chain) was identified during a study of cytomegalovirus exposure and HLA in healthy donors. CDR1 is MDHEN and CDR2 is SYDVKM in the germline V gene. The CDR3 has 15 amino acids. Trimming removed 5 bases from V and 2 bases from J; junction bases left unmatched: 6. Primers: 60 Vbeta forward and 13 Jbeta reverse. Authors' methods: The authors later counted about 80 million unique TCR beta chains, 9.5 million to 13 million of them shared. Assay: immunoSEQ multiplex PCR; the TCRdb copy retains only in-frame clones and omits some. The DNA gave D and trimming, while V, J and clone size come from that table. The table shows over 150,000 clones, with 84% occurring only once.

The clonotype was recovered from a girl aged 2 to 10 in good health and CMV-seropositive. The sample consisted of PBMCs. The chain recombines TRBV28 with TRBJ1-5; 7 nucleotides line up with TRBD1. CDR3 DNA: TGTGCCAGCAGTCCGACAGGGTTCGGCAATCAGCCCCAGCATTTT. Translated, it gives CASSPTGFGNQPQHF.